This T cell receptor beta chain is from a study of shared clonotypes between healthy human individuals (dated by TCRdb to about 2020). Describing the broader study: The cohort included three men and two women between 18 and 49 years of age. Different laboratories and diverse techniques were used to prepare libraries and sequence TCR repertoires, to increase sequencing depth and limit assay-specific biases. For each donor, three plates each were used for CD4 naive and CD4 memory, two plates were used for CD8 naive, and one plate was used for CD8 memory. Per donor, leukapheresis produced somewhere between about 0.9 and 9.5 billion PBMCs. To estimate repertoire size and how much clonotypes are shared between individuals, the study performed deep sequencing of blood TCR repertoires from five healthy adults. Overall study results and their limits: Sampling was restricted to blood, and TCR repertoires in tissues likely differ from the TCR repertoires found in blood. Compared with non-shared clonotypes, clonotypes shared by all four sorted-subset donors had higher generation probabilities. Based on pairwise subsampling, the degree of clonotype sharing among donors was expected to be affected by sequencing depth. Incomplete sequencing was indicated by rarefaction of sorted-subset datasets, despite the large sequencing depth. The genetic and exposure-history diversity represented was limited by the small number of donors. Naive subsets generally had larger estimated clonotype richness than memory subsets. Sharing across several donors was observed for around 4.8% of naive CD4, 3% to 3.5% of naive CD8, over 2% of memory CD4, and around 0.44% of memory CD8 clonotypes.

A remark on this clone: This receptor's antigen is unknown. There are no base qualities to consult, and no much larger clone falls within one base.

CDR3 length: 13 amino acids, cysteine to phenylalanine. CDR3 DNA only is kept here, 39 bases in frame from base 1. As encoded in the germline V gene (reference sequence), CDR1 is LNHDA while CDR2 is SQIVND. Trimming at the junction amounts to 5 bases on V and 3 bases on J, and the germline ends lie 11 bases apart. Healthy HIV-negative adults with no recently reported acute infections or vaccinations were included as donors. All donors were Caucasian adults living in Nashville, Tennessee, USA. CD4+ T cells were enriched through magnetic negative selection, after which naive cells were positively selected on CD45RA and the remaining negative fraction served as the memory subset. Blood was obtained by leukapheresis, after which PBMCs were separated by Ficoll-Histopaque density gradient centrifugation and cryopreserved in liquid nitrogen vapor phase. Analytical flow cytometry was used to check the purity and quantity of each magnetically sorted T cell population. From each sorted fraction, genomic DNA was isolated and quantified by UV absorbance on a Nanodrop 2000c.

Using the deep immunoSEQ assay, TCR CDR3 regions were amplified from genomic DNA by multiplex PCR. Extracted genomic DNA from each cell subset was spread evenly across all wells of several immunoSEQ 96-well plates, with each plate serving as a replicate. For sorted subsets, 200 to 250 ng genomic DNA, equal to tens of thousands of T cell genomes, was loaded into each replicate PCR. Purified libraries were measured with a Qubit 3.0 fluorometer, size-checked on a Bioanalyzer 2100, and measured again with the KAPA Library Quantification kit. Every immunoSEQ 96-well plate was sequenced on a separate single-read 150-cycle Illumina NextSeq 550 flow cell. The study's own analysis went as follows. Because only junctional sequences without quality scores were contained in the immunoSEQ output, filtering matching that applied to full-length reads could not be performed. To assign V/J genes and CDR3, sequences were annotated using PyIR, a Python wrapper for IgBLAST v1.9, with IMGT germline references. Reads were filtered out if the reads had weak V/J assignments (E-value above 1e-6), no CDR3, stop codons, out-of-frame junctions, or ambiguous translated residues. A V3J clonotype was defined by an identical inferred V gene, J gene, and CDR3 amino acid sequence. Percentage overlap between repertoires was calculated by dividing the number of shared unique clonotypes by the size of the smaller repertoire. RTK rarefaction, the Chao1 estimator, and Recon v2.1 estimates of unobserved clonotypes were used to assess repertoire richness. OLGA was used to compute generation probabilities for all TCRbeta clonotypes that the gDNA method yielded from four donors. TCRdb took this table from immuneACCESS and kept in-frame rearrangements with V and J called. Such tables lack part of the clones; where checked against another copy, unresolved V genes explain under half of the gap, and the rest is unexplained. V and J calls and clone size are as listed in that table; D and trimming were resolved from the DNA. Present in this sample are under 650,000 clones, roughly 95% of which were seen just once. The ten largest clones take up 0.05% to 0.07% of the sample.

This clonotype originated in a woman in her 30s in good health. The V gene is TRBV19 and the J gene is TRBJ2-7; the D call could be TRBD1 or TRBD2, with each sharing 5 bases. Specimen: naive CD4+ T cells sorted from blood. Read against the paper, the sample's cell subset or site label means: CD45RA+ positively selected. CDR3 loop: CASSGDGNYEQYF. The nucleotides are TGTGCCAGTAGTGGGGACGGGAACTACGAGCAGTACTTC.